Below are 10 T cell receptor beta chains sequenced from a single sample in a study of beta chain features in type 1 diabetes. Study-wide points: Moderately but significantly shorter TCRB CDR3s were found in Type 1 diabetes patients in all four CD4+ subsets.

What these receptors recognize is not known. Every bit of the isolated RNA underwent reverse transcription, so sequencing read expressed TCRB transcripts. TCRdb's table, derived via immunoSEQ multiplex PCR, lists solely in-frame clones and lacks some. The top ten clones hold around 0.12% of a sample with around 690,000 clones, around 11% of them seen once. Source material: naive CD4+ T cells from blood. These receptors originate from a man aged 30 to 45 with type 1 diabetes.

CDR3 nucleotides: TGTGCCAGTAGTATAGTGGTGGGCAATCAGCCCCAGCATTTT. Its translation: CASSIVVGNQPQHF. The chain joins TRBV19 to TRBJ1-5; D ambiguous. The CDR3 loop spans 14 amino acids. Germline V gene data show CDR1 as LNHDA and CDR2 as SQIVND (reference sequence). Trimming took 1 base from V and 2 from J, leaving 6 bases between them.

The CDR3 sequence is CASSLFGLAGTGELFF. The CDR3 coding sequence is TGTGCCAGCAGCTTATTCGGCCTAGCGGGGACCGGGGAGCTGTTTTTT. This sequence joins TRBV7-2 and TRBJ2-2, with 9 nucleotides matching TRBD2. From germline, CDR1 is SGHTA and CDR2 FQGNSA. Germline trimming cut 2 bases from V and 5 bases from J; bases unmatched to any gene: 6. This CDR3 contains 16 residues.

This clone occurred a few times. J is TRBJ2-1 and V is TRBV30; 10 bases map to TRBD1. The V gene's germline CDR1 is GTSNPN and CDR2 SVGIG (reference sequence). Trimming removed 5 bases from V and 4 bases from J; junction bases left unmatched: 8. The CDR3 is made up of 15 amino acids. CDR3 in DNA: TGTGCCTGGGCCAAGGACAGGGGGGGTTACAATGAGCAGTTCTTC. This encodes CAWAKDRGGYNEQFF.

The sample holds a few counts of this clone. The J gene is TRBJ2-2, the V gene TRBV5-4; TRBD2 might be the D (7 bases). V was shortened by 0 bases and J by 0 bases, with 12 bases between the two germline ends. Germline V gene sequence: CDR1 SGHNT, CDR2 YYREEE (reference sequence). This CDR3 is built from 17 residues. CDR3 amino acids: CASSLALGGPNTGELFF. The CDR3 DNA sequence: TGTGCCAGCAGCTTGGCCTTGGGGGGGCCGAACACCGGGGAGCTGTTTTTT.

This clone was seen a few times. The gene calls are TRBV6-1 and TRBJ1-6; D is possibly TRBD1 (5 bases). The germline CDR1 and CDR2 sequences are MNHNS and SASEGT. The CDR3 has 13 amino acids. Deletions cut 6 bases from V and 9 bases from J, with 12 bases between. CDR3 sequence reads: CASSDRDSSPLHF. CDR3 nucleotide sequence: TGTGCCAGCAGCGACAGAGATAGTTCACCCCTCCACTTT.

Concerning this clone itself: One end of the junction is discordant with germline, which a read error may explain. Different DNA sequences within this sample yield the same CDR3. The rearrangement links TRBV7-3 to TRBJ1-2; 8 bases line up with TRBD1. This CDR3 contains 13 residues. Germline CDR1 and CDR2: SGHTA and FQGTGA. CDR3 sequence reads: CASSLTGGNGYTF. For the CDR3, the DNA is TGTGCCAGCAGCCTAACAGGGGGAAATGGCTACACCTTC.

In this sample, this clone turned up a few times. In nucleotides, the CDR3 is TGCAGCGTTAGTGGTCGAAATCATGGAAACACCATATATTTT. This translates into CSVSGRNHGNTIYF. This chain links TRBV29-1 with TRBJ1-3, with D unresolved. Trimming pared 5 bases from V and 3 bases from J, leaving 14 bases between. Germline values: CDR1 SQVTM, CDR2 ANQGSEA. CDR3 length: 14 residues.

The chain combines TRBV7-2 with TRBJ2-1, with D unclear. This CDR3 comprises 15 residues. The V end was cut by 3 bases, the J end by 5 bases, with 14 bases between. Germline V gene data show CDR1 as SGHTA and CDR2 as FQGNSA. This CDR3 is CASSFHPKADNEQFF. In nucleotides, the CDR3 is TGTGCCAGCAGCTTCCACCCGAAGGCTGACAATGAGCAGTTCTTC. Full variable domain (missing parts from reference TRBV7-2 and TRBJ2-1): GAGVSQSPSNKVTEKGKDVELRCDPISGHTALYWYRQSLGQGLEFLIYFQGNSAPDKSGLPSDRFSAERTGGSVSTLTIQRTQQEDSAVYLCASSFHPKADNEQFFGPGTRLTVL.

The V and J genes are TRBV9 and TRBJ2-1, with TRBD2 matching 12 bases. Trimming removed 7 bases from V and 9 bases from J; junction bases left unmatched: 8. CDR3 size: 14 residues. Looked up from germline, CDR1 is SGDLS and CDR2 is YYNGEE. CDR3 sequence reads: CASSSGGAPGEQFF. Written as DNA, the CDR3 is TGTGCCAGCTCTAGCGGGGGGGCCCCGGGTGAGCAGTTCTTC.

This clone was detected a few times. The CDR3 DNA reads TGTGCCTGGAATTGGAGAAGGGACTATGGCTACACCTTC. This translates into CAWNWRRDYGYTF. The chain employs TRBV30 and TRBJ1-2; D remains unclear. The CDR3 length is 13 residues. Trimming removed 4 bases at V and 3 bases at J, with 12 bases between. CDR1 is GTSNPN and CDR2 is SVGIG in the germline V gene (reference sequence).